This is a list of T cell receptor beta chains from one sample in a study of blood T cell repertoires in COVID-19. Profiled with immunoSEQ multiplex PCR; TCRdb holds only in-frame clones, not every one. The sample shows 45,000 or so clones, approximately 85% of them seen only once. Specimen: peripheral blood. All receptors come from a woman older than 75 with acute or convalescent COVID-19. CDR3s include the opening cysteine and the closing phenylalanine or tryptophan. The order of the fields is J gene, clone size, V gene, D gene, CDR3 DNA, CDR3 protein. The D gene is left open where the match is weak. Clone sizes are given selectively: once, few, many, or a class where the clone is expanded.

j_gene: TRBJ2-2; abundance: .; v_gene: TRBV19; d_gene: .; CDR3nt: TGTGCCAGTAGTATAGAGTGGGGCAGGGGAGCCGGGGAGCTGTTTTTT; CDR3aa: CASSIEWGRGAGELFF
j_gene: TRBJ1-2; abundance: .; v_gene: TRBV4-1; d_gene: .; CDR3nt: TGCGCCAGCAGCCAAGACCGGACAGTTTATGGCTACACCTTC; CDR3aa: CASSQDRTVYGYTF
j_gene: TRBJ1-3; abundance: few; v_gene: TRBV25-1; d_gene: TRBD1; CDR3nt: TGTGCCAGCAGTCAACCCGGGACAGCTGGAAACACCATATATTTT; CDR3aa: CASSQPGTAGNTIYF
j_gene: TRBJ1-5; abundance: few; v_gene: TRBV11-2; d_gene: .; CDR3nt: TGTGCCAGCAGCCCAACGGGCAATCAGCCCCAGCATTTT; CDR3aa: CASSPTGNQPQHF
j_gene: TRBJ2-1; abundance: once; v_gene: TRBV3-1/TRBV3-2; d_gene: .; CDR3nt: TGTGCCAGCAGTCAATCGGGGGGCGTACTGTTCTTC; CDR3aa: CASSQSGGVLFF
j_gene: TRBJ2-1; abundance: .; v_gene: TRBV14; d_gene: .; CDR3nt: TGTGCCAGCAGCCAAGATTGGGGGGGGCCCAACAATGAGCAGTTCTTC; CDR3aa: CASSQDWGGPNNEQFF
j_gene: TRBJ2-2; abundance: .; v_gene: TRBV5-4; d_gene: .; CDR3nt: TGTGCCAGCAGCCACGGGAGTAGGGACACCGGGGAGCTGTTTTTT; CDR3aa: CASSHGSRDTGELFF
j_gene: TRBJ1-2; abundance: .; v_gene: TRBV18; d_gene: TRBD1; CDR3nt: TGTGCCAGCTCACTAAACTCCGGGACAGGGGACGGCTACACCTTC; CDR3aa: CASSLNSGTGDGYTF
j_gene: TRBJ2-2; abundance: .; v_gene: TRBV19; d_gene: TRBD1; CDR3nt: TGTGCCAGTAGTAAAACAGGGGGAAGGGTCACCGGGGAGCTGTTTTTT; CDR3aa: CASSKTGGRVTGELFF
j_gene: TRBJ1-5; abundance: .; v_gene: TRBV19; d_gene: .; CDR3nt: TGTGCCAGTATGGGGGGATGGGGCCCAAACAATCAGCCCCAGCATTTT; CDR3aa: CASMGGWGPNNQPQHF
j_gene: TRBJ2-7; abundance: .; v_gene: TRBV25-1; d_gene: TRBD2; CDR3nt: TGTGCCAGCAGTGAAGCTAGCGGGGGGGGGTACGAGCAGTACTTC; CDR3aa: CASSEASGGGYEQYF
j_gene: TRBJ1-1; abundance: .; v_gene: TRBV28; d_gene: TRBD1; CDR3nt: TGTGCCAGCTTAGGACAGGGGGCCCCTGAAGCTTTCTTT; CDR3aa: CASLGQGAPEAFF
j_gene: TRBJ2-7; abundance: .; v_gene: TRBV27; d_gene: TRBD2; CDR3nt: TGTGCCAGCAGCGGACTAGCGGGGGGATACGAGCAGTACTTC; CDR3aa: CASSGLAGGYEQYF
j_gene: TRBJ2-5; abundance: .; v_gene: TRBV7-9; d_gene: .; CDR3nt: TGTGCCAGCAGCTTGGTGGGACTTGAGACCCAGTACTTC; CDR3aa: CASSLVGLETQYF
j_gene: TRBJ1-5; abundance: .; v_gene: TRBV5-6; d_gene: .; CDR3nt: TGTGCCAGCAGCTTGGCTTTCGGGGGTGATCAGCCCCAGCATTTT; CDR3aa: CASSLAFGGDQPQHF
j_gene: TRBJ2-4; abundance: .; v_gene: TRBV2; d_gene: .; CDR3nt: TGTGCCAGCAGTAAATTCCGAGATGAAAACATTCAGTACTTC; CDR3aa: CASSKFRDENIQYF
j_gene: TRBJ1-1; abundance: few; v_gene: TRBV7-9; d_gene: .; CDR3nt: TGTGCCAGCAGCCGCCCCGGATGGGCGAACACTGAAGCTTTCTTT; CDR3aa: CASSRPGWANTEAFF
j_gene: TRBJ2-2; abundance: .; v_gene: TRBV11-2; d_gene: TRBD1; CDR3nt: TGTGCCAGCAGCCTCCTAGGGGACAGGGGCCTGAGTGAGCTGTTTTTT; CDR3aa: CASSLLGDRGLSELFF
j_gene: TRBJ2-1; abundance: .; v_gene: TRBV2; d_gene: TRBD2; CDR3nt: TGTGCCAGCAGGGACCCTAGCGGCAGCTCCTACAATGAGCAGTTCTTC; CDR3aa: CASRDPSGSSYNEQFF
j_gene: TRBJ2-2; abundance: .; v_gene: TRBV5-6; d_gene: .; CDR3nt: TGTGCCAGCAGCTTGGCCAGGGCTCTGAACACCGGGGAGCTGTTTTTT; CDR3aa: CASSLARALNTGELFF
j_gene: TRBJ1-2; abundance: .; v_gene: TRBV19; d_gene: TRBD1; CDR3nt: TGTGCCAGTAGACAGGGGCACAACTATGGCTACACCTTC; CDR3aa: CASRQGHNYGYTF
j_gene: TRBJ1-1; abundance: .; v_gene: TRBV6-2/TRBV6-3; d_gene: .; CDR3nt: TGTGCCAGCAGTTACGGGGGGGGGCCGAGGGACGAAGCTTTCTTT; CDR3aa: CASSYGGGPRDEAFF
j_gene: TRBJ2-3; abundance: .; v_gene: TRBV5-1; d_gene: TRBD2; CDR3nt: TGCGCCAGCAGCTTGGCCGCTAGCGGGAGCACAGATACGCAGTATTTT; CDR3aa: CASSLAASGSTDTQYF
j_gene: TRBJ2-1; abundance: .; v_gene: TRBV5-1; d_gene: .; CDR3nt: TGCGCCAGCAGCGGGGCGGTTAGCTCCTACAATGAGCAGTTCTTC; CDR3aa: CASSGAVSSYNEQFF
j_gene: TRBJ2-1; abundance: few; v_gene: TRBV5-4; d_gene: TRBD2; CDR3nt: TGTGCCAGCAGCTCAAGCATGGCTAGCGGGATAGATGAGCAGTTCTTC; CDR3aa: CASSSSMASGIDEQFF
j_gene: TRBJ1-1; abundance: few; v_gene: TRBV6-5; d_gene: .; CDR3nt: TGTGCCAGCAGTTACCCGACCGGGGTGGCTTTCTTT; CDR3aa: CASSYPTGVAFF